This T cell receptor (beta chain) came from a study of T cells after yellow fever vaccination. Study findings and constraints: Subsequent to the booster, the majority of primary-vaccination clones reappeared (around 95% CD4, 88% CD8).

5'RACE template switching produced TCR cDNA carrying a universal primer site and UMIs. MiXCR, run by TCRdb on the 5' RACE reads, gives a single entry per CDR3 protein. Here the sample spans 400,000 to 650,000 distinct CDR3 sequences, roughly a fifth being singletons. This clonotype came up a few times. Its target is not known. From germline, CDR1 is MNHEY and CDR2 SVGAGI. The ends were cut back, 2 bases at V and 4 bases at J, with 14 bases in the middle. CDR3 length equals 15 residues. Source: PBMCs, taken more than 20 days after the first yellow fever vaccination. The receptor was derived from a man younger than 30 who received the YFV17D yellow fever vaccine. This chain connects TRBV6-5 to TRBJ1-2; D gene uncertain. The CDR3 region is CASSYQSVLPYGYTF. The CDR3 bases are TGTGCCAGCAGTTACCAGTCAGTATTACCCTATGGCTACACCTTC.